This T cell receptor (beta chain) was retrieved from a study of cytomegalovirus exposure and HLA in healthy donors. The germline CDR1 and CDR2 sequences are MNHEY and SMNVEV (reference sequence). Trimming removed 7 bases from V and 5 bases from J; junction bases left unmatched: 12. The CDR3 covers 16 residues. 13 Jbeta primers and 60 Vbeta primers were used for the PCR. Generated by immunoSEQ multiplex PCR, the TCRdb table keeps only in-frame clones and is missing some. The table shows fewer than 95,000 clones, with 65% to 80% occurring only once. The genes are TRBV27 and TRBJ2-2, with TRBD1 matching over 8 bases. This sequence was found in a man between 35 and 55 years old in good health and CMV-seronegative. The sample taken for sequencing was PBMCs. The CDR3 protein is CASTPRQGFLTGELFF. The CDR3 DNA sequence: TGTGCCAGCACCCCAAGACAGGGGTTCTTGACCGGGGAGCTGTTTTTT.